These T cell receptor beta chains were read from a single sample in a study of identical twins. From the 5' RACE reads, TCRdb called clonotypes with MiXCR, one entry per CDR3 protein. The sample lists 350,000 to 450,000 distinct CDR3 sequences, less than 20% occurring once. Sequenced material: naive T cells sorted from blood. Receptors originate from a man aged 45 to 65 in good health. Each CDR3 is given with its conserved first and last residue. Each record gives: V gene, D gene, J gene, clone size, CDR3 DNA, CDR3 protein. A D gene is named only where the DNA matches it firmly. The listing skips clone size in some rows; elsewhere it reads once, few, many or a size class.

V gene: TRBV29-1; D gene: .; J gene: TRBJ2-7; clone size: many; CDR3 DNA: TGCAGCGTACTCCGGGACAACTCCTACGAGCAGTACTTC; CDR3 protein: CSVLRDNSYEQYF
V gene: TRBV20-1; D gene: .; J gene: TRBJ1-2; clone size: few; CDR3 DNA: TGCAGTGCCAGGCGACTAAGGGACTATGGCTACACCTTC; CDR3 protein: CSARRLRDYGYTF
V gene: TRBV20-1; D gene: .; J gene: TRBJ2-1; clone size: .; CDR3 DNA: TGCAGTGCTAGCCGTAGGAGTGGGACAAAGGTTAACGCTTTAGGGTCCCTACTTGAGCAGTTCTTC; CDR3 protein: CSASRRSGTKVNALGSLLEQFF
V gene: TRBV9; D gene: .; J gene: TRBJ2-1; clone size: .; CDR3 DNA: TGTGCCAGCAGCGTAGACAGAGGCGACAATGAGCAGTTCTTC; CDR3 protein: CASSVDRGDNEQFF
V gene: TRBV7-9; D gene: .; J gene: TRBJ1-5; clone size: .; CDR3 DNA: TGTGCCAGCAGCCCAACCCGCGTAGGCAGCAATCAGCCCCAGCATTTT; CDR3 protein: CASSPTRVGSNQPQHF
V gene: TRBV7-9; D gene: TRBD1; J gene: TRBJ2-5; clone size: few; CDR3 DNA: TGTGCCAGCAGCCGGGGACAGGGGATTTTAGAGACCCAGTACTTC; CDR3 protein: CASSRGQGILETQYF
V gene: TRBV5-8; D gene: TRBD2; J gene: TRBJ2-1; clone size: .; CDR3 DNA: TGTGCCAGCAGCTTGTGGACTAGCCGGCCTGAGCAGTTCTTC; CDR3 protein: CASSLWTSRPEQFF
V gene: TRBV15; D gene: .; J gene: TRBJ1-3; clone size: many; CDR3 DNA: TGTGCCACCAGCAGAGATAATACAGGAAACACCATATATTTT; CDR3 protein: CATSRDNTGNTIYF
V gene: TRBV4-3; D gene: .; J gene: TRBJ1-4; clone size: .; CDR3 DNA: TGCGCCAGCAGCCAAGATGAAGCAGGGGTCACTAATGAAAAACTGTTTTTT; CDR3 protein: CASSQDEAGVTNEKLFF
V gene: TRBV5-1; D gene: TRBD1; J gene: TRBJ1-2; clone size: .; CDR3 DNA: TGCGCCAGCAGCCTAGGGACAGACCGAGGCTATGGCTACACCTTC; CDR3 protein: CASSLGTDRGYGYTF
V gene: TRBV25-1; D gene: .; J gene: TRBJ2-1; clone size: many; CDR3 DNA: TGTGCCAGCAGTGAATTCGGGAGCTCCTACAATGAGCAGTTCTTC; CDR3 protein: CASSEFGSSYNEQFF
V gene: TRBV12-3/TRBV12-4; D gene: .; J gene: TRBJ2-1; clone size: few; CDR3 DNA: TGTGCCAGCCTTTTTCGGTTAATGAATGAGCAGTTCTTC; CDR3 protein: CASLFRLMNEQFF
V gene: TRBV10-3; D gene: .; J gene: TRBJ2-5; clone size: many; CDR3 DNA: TGTGCCATCAGCAGGGATTTGGGAGAGACCCAGTACTTC; CDR3 protein: CAISRDLGETQYF
V gene: TRBV20-1; D gene: TRBD1; J gene: TRBJ2-3; clone size: .; CDR3 DNA: TGCAGTGCTAGAGAGGAGCAGGGGGTCGGTACGCAGTATTTT; CDR3 protein: CSAREEQGVGTQYF
V gene: TRBV5-1; D gene: .; J gene: TRBJ2-5; clone size: few; CDR3 DNA: TGCGCCAGCAGCTTGGATACAGTAGGAGAGACCCAGTACTTC; CDR3 protein: CASSLDTVGETQYF